This T cell receptor (beta chain) was recovered during a study of shared clonotypes between healthy human individuals. Generated by immunoSEQ multiplex PCR, the TCRdb table keeps only in-frame clones and is missing some. This sample yields about 770,000 clones, of which roughly 72% are seen a single time; over 1.5% belongs to the top ten. This CDR3 spans 15 amino acids. Germline V gene data show CDR1 as SGHRS and CDR2 as YFSETQ. V lost 6 bases, J lost 6 bases, and 9 bases stayed unmatched. Specimen: memory CD4+ T cells sorted from blood. Regarding subset: CD45RA-negative fraction. The sequence derives from a woman under 40 in good health. The gene calls are TRBV5-1 and TRBJ2-2, with 9 bases that match TRBD2. The CDR3 nucleotides read TGCGCCAGCAAATCTACTAGCGGGTCTCCCGGGGAGCTGTTTTTT. Translating gives CASKSTSGSPGELFF.